The present T cell receptor (beta chain) was sequenced within a study of blood T cell repertoires in COVID-19. For the study at large: Samples of COVID-19 (acute and convalescent) were obtained from the United States, Italy and Spain. T cells, B-cell-depleted T cells, or PBMCs supplied cDNA or gDNA.

Unmatched junction bases numbered 6, after V lost 5 bases and J lost 4 bases. Germline CDR1 reads SGHAT; CDR2 reads FQNNGV. The CDR3 is 14 amino acids. Cohorts were determined from participant-reported clinical history. Authors' data handling: Reference gene primers were amplified, and this amplification served to estimate nucleated cell counts. Some clones are missing from TCRdb's copy, which holds only in-frame ones; the method was immunoSEQ multiplex PCR. Clone size and the V and J calls come from that table; the DNA yielded D and trimming. Counted here are about 240,000 clones, about 86% occurring once; the ten biggest clones make up 3% to 4%. The table lists this clone with a count of one.

The sample taken for sequencing was PBMCs or T cells enriched from blood (not recorded which). The source of this sequence is a woman between 40 and 55 years old with acute COVID-19. This chain links TRBV11-2 with TRBJ2-7, with TRBD1 identical over 9 bases. The CDR3 reads CASSQRTGVYEQYF. The CDR3 DNA is TGTGCCAGCAGCCAGAGGACAGGGGTTTACGAGCAGTACTTC. Filled out from reference TRBV11-2 and TRBJ2-7, the complete variable domain reads EAGVAQSPRYKIIEKRQSVAFWCNPISGHATLYWYQQILGQGPKLLIQFQNNGVVDDSQLPKDRFSAERLKGVDSTLKIQPAKLEDSAVYLCASSQRTGVYEQYFGPGTRLTVT.